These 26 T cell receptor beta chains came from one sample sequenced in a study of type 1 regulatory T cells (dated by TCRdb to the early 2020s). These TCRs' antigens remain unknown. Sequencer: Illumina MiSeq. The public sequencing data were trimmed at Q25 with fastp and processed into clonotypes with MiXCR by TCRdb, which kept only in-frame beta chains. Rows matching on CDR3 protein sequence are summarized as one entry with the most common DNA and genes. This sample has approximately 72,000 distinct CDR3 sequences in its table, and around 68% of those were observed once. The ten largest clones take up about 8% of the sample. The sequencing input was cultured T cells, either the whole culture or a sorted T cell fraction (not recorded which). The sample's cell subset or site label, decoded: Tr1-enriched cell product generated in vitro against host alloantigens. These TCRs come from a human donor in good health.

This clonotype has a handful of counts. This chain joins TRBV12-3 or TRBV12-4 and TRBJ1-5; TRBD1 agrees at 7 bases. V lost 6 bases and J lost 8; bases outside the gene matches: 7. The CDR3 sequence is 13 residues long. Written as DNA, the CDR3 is TGTGCCAGCAGCTCCAGGGGGATGGAGCCCCAGCATTTT. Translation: CASSSRGMEPQHF.

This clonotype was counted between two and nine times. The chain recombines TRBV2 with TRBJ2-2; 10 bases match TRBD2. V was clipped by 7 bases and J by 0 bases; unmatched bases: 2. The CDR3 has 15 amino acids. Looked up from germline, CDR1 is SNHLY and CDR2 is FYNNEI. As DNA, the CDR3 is TGTGCCAGCAACCTAGCGGGGGCGAACACCGGGGAGCTGTTTTTT. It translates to CASNLAGANTGELFF. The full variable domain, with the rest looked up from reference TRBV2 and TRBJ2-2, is EPEVTQTPSHQVTQMGQEVILRCVPISNHLYFYWYRQILGQKVEFLVSFYNNEISEKSEIFDDQFSVERPDGSNFTLKIRSTKLEDSAMYFCASNLAGANTGELFFGEGSRLTVL.

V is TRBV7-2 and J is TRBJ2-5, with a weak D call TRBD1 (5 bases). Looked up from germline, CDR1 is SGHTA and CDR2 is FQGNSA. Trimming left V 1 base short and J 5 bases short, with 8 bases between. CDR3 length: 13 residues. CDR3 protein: CASSLVTGETQYF. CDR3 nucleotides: TGTGCCAGCAGCTTAGTTACAGGCGAGACCCAGTACTTC.

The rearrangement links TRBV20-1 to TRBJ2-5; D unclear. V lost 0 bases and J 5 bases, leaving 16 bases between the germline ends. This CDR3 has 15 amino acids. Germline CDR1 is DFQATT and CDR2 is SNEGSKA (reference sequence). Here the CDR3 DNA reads TGCAGTGCTAGAGAGTTACGTAGGGCGAGGGAGACCCAGTACTTC. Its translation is CSARELRRARETQYF.

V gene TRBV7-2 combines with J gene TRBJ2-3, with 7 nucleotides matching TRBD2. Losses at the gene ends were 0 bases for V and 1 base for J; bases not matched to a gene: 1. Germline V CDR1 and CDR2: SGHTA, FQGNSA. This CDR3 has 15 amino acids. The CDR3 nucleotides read TGTGCCAGCAGCTTAGCTAGCGGGCGCACAGATACGCAGTATTTT. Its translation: CASSLASGRTDTQYF.

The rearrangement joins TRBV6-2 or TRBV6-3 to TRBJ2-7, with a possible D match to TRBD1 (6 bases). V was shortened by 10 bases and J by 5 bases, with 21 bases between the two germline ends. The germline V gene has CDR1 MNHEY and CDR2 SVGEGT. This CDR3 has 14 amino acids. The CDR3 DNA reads TGTGCCACAGGCCTCCCCACAGGGTACCACGAGCAGTACTTC. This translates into CATGLPTGYHEQYF.

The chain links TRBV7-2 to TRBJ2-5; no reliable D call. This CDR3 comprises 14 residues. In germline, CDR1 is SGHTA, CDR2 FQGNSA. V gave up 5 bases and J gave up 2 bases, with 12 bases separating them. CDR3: CASSQGRGQETQYF. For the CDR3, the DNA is TGTGCCAGCAGCCAAGGGCGAGGTCAAGAGACCCAGTACTTC.

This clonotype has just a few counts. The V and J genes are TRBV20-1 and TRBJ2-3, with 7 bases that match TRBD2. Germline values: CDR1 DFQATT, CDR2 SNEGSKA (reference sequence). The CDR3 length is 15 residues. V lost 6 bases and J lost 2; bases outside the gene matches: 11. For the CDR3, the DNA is TGCAGTGCGTATCTAGCGGAAGTAGCCACAGATACGCAGTATTTT. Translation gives CSAYLAEVATDTQYF.

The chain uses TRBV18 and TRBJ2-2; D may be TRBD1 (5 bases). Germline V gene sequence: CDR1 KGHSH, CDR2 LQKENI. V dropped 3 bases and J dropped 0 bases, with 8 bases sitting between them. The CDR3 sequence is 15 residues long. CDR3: CASSPARANTGELFF. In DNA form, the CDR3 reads TGTGCCAGCTCACCCGCCAGGGCGAACACCGGGGAGCTGTTTTTT.

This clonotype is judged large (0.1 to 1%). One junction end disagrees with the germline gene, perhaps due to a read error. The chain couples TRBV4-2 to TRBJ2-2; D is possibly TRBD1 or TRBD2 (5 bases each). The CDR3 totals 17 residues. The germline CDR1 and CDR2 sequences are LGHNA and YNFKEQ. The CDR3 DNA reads TGCGCCAGCAGCCAAGTTCTCGGGACGGTAAACACCGGGGAGCTGTTTTTT. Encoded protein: CASSQVLGTVNTGELFF.

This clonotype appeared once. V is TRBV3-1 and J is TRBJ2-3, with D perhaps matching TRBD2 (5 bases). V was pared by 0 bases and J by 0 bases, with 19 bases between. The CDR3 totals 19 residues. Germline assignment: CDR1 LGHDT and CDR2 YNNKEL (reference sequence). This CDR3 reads CASSQETSGRSGSTDTQYF. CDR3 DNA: TGTGCCAGCAGCCAAGAGACAAGCGGACGGAGCGGTAGCACAGATACGCAGTATTTT.

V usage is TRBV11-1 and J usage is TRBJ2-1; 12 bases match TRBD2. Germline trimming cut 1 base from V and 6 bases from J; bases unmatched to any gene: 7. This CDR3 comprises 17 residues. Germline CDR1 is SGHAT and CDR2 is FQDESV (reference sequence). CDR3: CASSLGTSGKGVNEQFF. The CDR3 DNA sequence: TGTGCCAGCAGCTTAGGGACTAGCGGGAAGGGGGTCAATGAGCAGTTCTTC.

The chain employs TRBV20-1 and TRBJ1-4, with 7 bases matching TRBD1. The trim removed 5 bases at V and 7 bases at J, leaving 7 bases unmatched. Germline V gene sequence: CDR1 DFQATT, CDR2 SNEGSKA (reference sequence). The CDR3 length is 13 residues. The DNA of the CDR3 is TGCAGTGCTCAGACAGGGTTGGCTGAAAAACTGTTTTTT. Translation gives CSAQTGLAEKLFF.

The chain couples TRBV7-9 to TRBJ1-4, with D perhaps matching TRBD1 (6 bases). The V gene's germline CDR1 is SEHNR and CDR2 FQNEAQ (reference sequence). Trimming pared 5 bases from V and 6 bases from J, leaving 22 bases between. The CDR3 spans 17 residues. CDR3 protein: CASSPLGLQGSYEKLFF. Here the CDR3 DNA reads TGTGCCAGCAGCCCGTTGGGACTCCAGGGGTCTTATGAAAAACTGTTTTTT.

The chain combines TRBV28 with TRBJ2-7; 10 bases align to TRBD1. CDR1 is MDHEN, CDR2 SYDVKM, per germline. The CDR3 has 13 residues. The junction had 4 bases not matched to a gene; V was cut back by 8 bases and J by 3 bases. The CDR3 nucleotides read TGTGCCAGCGGTAGGACAGGGGGCTACGAGCAGTACTTC. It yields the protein CASGRTGGYEQYF.

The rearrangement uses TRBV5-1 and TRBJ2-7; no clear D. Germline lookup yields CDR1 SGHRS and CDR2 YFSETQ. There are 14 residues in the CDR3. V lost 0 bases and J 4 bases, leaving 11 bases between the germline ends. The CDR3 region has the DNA TGCGCCAGCAGCTTGGAGTCAGAGATTTACGAGCAGTACTTC. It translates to CASSLESEIYEQYF.

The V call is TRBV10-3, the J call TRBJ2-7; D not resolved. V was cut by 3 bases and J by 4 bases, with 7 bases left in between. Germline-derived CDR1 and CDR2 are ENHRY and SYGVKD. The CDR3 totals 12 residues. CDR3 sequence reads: CAISENSYEQYF. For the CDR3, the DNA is TGTGCCATCAGTGAAAACAGTTACGAGCAGTACTTC.

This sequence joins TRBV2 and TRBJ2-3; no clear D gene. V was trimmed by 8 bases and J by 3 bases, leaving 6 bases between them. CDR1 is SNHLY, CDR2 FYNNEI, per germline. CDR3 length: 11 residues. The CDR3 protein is CASYRTDTQYF. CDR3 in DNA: TGTGCCAGCTATAGGACAGATACGCAGTATTTT.

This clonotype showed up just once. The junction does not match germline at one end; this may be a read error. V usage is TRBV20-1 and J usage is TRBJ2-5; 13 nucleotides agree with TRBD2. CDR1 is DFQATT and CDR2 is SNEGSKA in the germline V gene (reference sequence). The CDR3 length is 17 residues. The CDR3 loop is CSATTGLAGVRQEAQYF. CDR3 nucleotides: TGCAGTGCTACGACCGGACTAGCGGGAGTCCGCCAAGAGGCCCAGTACTTC.

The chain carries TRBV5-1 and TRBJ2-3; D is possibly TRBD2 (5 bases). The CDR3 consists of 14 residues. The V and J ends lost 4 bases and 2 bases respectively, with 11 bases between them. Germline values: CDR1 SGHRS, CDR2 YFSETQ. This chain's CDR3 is CASSGGLHTDTQYF. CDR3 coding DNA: TGCGCCAGCAGCGGTGGACTCCACACAGATACGCAGTATTTT.

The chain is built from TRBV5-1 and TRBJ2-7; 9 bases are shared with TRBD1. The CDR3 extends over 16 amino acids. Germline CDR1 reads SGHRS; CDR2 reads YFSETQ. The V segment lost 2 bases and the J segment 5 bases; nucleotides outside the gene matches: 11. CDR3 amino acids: CASSFGRDRARDEQYF. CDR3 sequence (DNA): TGCGCCAGCAGCTTCGGCCGGGACAGGGCACGGGACGAGCAGTACTTC. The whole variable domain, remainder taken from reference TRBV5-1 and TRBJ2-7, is KAGVTQTPRYLIKTRGQQVTLSCSPISGHRSVSWYQQTPGQGLQFLFEYFSETQRNKGNFPGRFSGRQFSNSRSEMNVSTLELGDSALYLCASSFGRDRARDEQYFGPGTRLTVT.

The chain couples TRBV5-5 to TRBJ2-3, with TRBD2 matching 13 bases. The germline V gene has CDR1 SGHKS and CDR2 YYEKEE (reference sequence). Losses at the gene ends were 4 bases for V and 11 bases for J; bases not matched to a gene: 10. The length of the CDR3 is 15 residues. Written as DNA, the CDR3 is TGTGCCAGCAGCCGCGCCGGGACTAGCGGGACCCAGCAGTATTTT. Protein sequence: CASSRAGTSGTQQYF.

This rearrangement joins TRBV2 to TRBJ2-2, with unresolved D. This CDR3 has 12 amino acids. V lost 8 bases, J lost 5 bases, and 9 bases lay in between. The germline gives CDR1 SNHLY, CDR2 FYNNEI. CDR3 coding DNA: TGTGCCAGCCGCCTTTCTACCGGGGAGCTGTTTTTT. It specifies CASRLSTGELFF.

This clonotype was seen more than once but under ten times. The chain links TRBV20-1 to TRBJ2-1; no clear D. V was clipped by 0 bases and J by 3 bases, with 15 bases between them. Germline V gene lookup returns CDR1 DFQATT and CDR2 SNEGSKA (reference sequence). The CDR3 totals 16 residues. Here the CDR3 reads CSARDKRLVYYNEQFF. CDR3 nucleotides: TGCAGTGCTAGAGATAAGAGGCTAGTCTACTACAATGAGCAGTTCTTC.

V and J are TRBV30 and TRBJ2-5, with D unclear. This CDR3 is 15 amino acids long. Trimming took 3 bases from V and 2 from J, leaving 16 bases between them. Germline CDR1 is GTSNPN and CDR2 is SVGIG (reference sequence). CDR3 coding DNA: TGTGCCTGGAGGACGTTGGCGGCAGCGCAAGAGACCCAGTACTTC. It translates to CAWRTLAAAQETQYF.

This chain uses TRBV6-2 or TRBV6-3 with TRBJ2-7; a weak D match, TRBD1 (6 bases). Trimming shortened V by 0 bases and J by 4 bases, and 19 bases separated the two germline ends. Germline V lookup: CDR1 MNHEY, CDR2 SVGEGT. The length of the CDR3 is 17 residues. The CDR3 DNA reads TGTGCCAGCAGTTACTCCTCCGGGACACCTGATCCTTACGAGCAGTACTTC. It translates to CASSYSSGTPDPYEQYF.